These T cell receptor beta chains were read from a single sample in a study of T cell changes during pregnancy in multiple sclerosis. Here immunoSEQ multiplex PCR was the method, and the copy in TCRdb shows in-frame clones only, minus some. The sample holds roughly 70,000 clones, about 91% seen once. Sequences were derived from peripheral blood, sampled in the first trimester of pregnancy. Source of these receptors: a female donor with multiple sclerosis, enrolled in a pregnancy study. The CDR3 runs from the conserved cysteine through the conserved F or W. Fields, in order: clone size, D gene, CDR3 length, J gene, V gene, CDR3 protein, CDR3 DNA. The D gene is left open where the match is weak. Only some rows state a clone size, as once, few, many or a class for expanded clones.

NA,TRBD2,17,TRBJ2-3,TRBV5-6,CASSLVGLAGGSDTQYF,TGTGCCAGCAGCCTAGTCGGACTAGCGGGCGGGTCAGATACGCAGTATTTT
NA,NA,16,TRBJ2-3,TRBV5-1,CASSSGNAGSTDTQYF,TGCGCCAGCAGCTCAGGAAACGCGGGGAGCACAGATACGCAGTATTTT
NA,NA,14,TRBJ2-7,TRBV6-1,CASTKTVTTYEQYF,TGTGCCAGCACCAAGACAGTTACAACCTACGAGCAGTACTTC
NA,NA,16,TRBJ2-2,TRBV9,CASSVATSGATGELFF,TGTGCCAGCAGCGTAGCTACCTCAGGTGCCACCGGGGAGCTGTTTTTT
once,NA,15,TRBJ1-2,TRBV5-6,CASSFRRGGFYGYTF,TGTGCCAGCAGCTTTAGGAGAGGGGGTTTTTATGGCTACACCTTC
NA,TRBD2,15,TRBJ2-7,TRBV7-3,CASSLMVAGGSEQYF,TGTGCCAGCAGCTTAATGGTAGCGGGGGGTAGCGAGCAGTACTTC
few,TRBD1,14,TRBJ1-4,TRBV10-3,CAISEGTENEKLFF,TGTGCCATCAGTGAGGGGACAGAGAATGAAAAACTGTTTTTT
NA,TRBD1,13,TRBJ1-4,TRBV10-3,CAAHGTVDEKLFF,TGTGCCGCCCACGGGACAGTCGATGAAAAACTGTTTTTT
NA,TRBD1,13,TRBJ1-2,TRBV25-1,CASSVGQGVGYTF,TGTGCCAGCAGTGTGGGACAGGGTGTCGGCTACACCTTC
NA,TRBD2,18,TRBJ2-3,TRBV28,CASSLPTSGRASADTQYF,TGTGCCAGCAGTTTGCCGACTAGCGGGAGGGCCTCTGCAGATACGCAGTATTTT
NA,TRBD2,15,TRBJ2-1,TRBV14,CASSQGGSLGNEQFF,TGTGCCAGCAGCCAAGGCGGGAGTCTCGGCAATGAGCAGTTCTTC
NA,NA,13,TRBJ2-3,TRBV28,CASSLAGADTQYF,TGTGCCAGCAGTTTGGCAGGGGCAGATACGCAGTATTTT
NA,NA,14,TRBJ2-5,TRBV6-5,CASSYDYLGETQYF,TGTGCCAGCAGTTACGATTACTTGGGCGAGACCCAGTACTTC
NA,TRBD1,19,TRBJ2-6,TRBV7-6,CASSPRQGAGFLGANVLTF,TGTGCCAGCAGCCCCCGACAGGGGGCCGGGTTTTTAGGGGCCAACGTCCTGACTTTC
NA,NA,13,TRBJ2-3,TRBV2,CASRITGTDTQYF,TGTGCCAGCAGAATAACAGGGACAGATACGCAGTATTTT
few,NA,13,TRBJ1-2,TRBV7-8,CASSLSQGHGYTF,TGTGCCAGCAGCTTAAGCCAGGGTCATGGCTACACCTTC
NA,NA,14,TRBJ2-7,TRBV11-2,CASSLFNGGYEQYF,TGTGCCAGCAGCTTATTTAATGGGGGGTACGAGCAGTACTTC
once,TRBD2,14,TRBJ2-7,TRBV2,CASSSERGSYEQYF,TGTGCCAGCAGTTCGGAGCGGGGATCCTACGAGCAGTACTTC
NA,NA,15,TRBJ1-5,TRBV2,CASSAVRVGNQPQHF,TGTGCCAGCAGTGCCGTCAGGGTAGGTAATCAGCCCCAGCATTTT
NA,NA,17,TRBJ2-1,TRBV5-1,CASSLATGDLSYNEQFF,TGCGCCAGCAGCTTGGCGACAGGCGACCTCTCCTACAATGAGCAGTTCTTC
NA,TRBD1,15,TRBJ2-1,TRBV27,CASSFRIQGANEQFF,TGTGCCAGCAGTTTTCGGATCCAGGGGGCCAATGAGCAGTTCTTC
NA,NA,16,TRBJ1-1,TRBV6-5,CASSYWGGGRATEAFF,TGTGCCAGCAGTTACTGGGGCGGGGGCAGGGCCACTGAAGCTTTCTTT
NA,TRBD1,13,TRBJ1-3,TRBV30,CAWGGQGYYTIYF,TGTGCCTGGGGTGGACAGGGATATTATACCATATATTTT
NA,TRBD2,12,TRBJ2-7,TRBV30,CAYSGSWYEQYF,TGTGCCTATAGCGGGAGTTGGTACGAGCAGTACTTC
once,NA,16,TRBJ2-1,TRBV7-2,CASSSVRGFTYNEQFF,TGTGCCAGCAGCTCCGTGCGGGGTTTTACCTACAATGAGCAGTTCTTC
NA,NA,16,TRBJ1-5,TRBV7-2,CASSLGFGRGNQPQHF,TGTGCCAGCAGCTTAGGGTTCGGGCGAGGGAATCAGCCCCAGCATTTT
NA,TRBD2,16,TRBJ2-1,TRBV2,CASRGGAGEAYNEQFF,TGTGCCAGCAGGGGGGGAGCGGGAGAGGCATACAATGAGCAGTTCTTC
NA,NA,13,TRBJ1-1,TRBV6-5,CASHRGGATEAFF,TGTGCCAGCCACCGAGGGGGTGCCACTGAAGCTTTCTTT
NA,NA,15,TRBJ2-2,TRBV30,CAWSSPGHHTGELFF,TGTGCCTGGAGTAGCCCGGGACACCACACCGGGGAGCTGTTTTTT
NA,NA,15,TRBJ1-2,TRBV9,CASSVGVSGNYGYTF,TGTGCCAGCAGCGTTGGGGTCTCAGGGAACTATGGCTACACCTTC
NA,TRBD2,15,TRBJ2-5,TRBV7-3,CASSLGAGGGETQYF,TGTGCCAGCAGCTTAGGCGCGGGGGGGGGAGAGACCCAGTACTTC
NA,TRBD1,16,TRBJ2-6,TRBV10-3,CAISSTGDPGANVLTF,TGTGCCATCAGTTCCACAGGGGACCCTGGGGCCAACGTCCTGACTTTC
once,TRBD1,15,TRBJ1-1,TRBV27,CASSPDRGRNTEAFF,TGTGCCAGCAGTCCCGACAGGGGTCGGAACACTGAAGCTTTCTTT
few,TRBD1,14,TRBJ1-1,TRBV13,CASSFRDRVTEAFF,TGTGCCAGCAGCTTCCGGGACAGGGTCACTGAAGCTTTCTTT
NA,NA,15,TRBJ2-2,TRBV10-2,CASSPGTRYTGELFF,TGCGCCAGCAGCCCTGGTACCCGGTACACCGGGGAGCTGTTTTTT
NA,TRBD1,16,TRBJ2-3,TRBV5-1,CASSWGQGGSTDTQYF,TGCGCCAGCAGCTGGGGACAGGGAGGAAGCACAGATACGCAGTATTTT
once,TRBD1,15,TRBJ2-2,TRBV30,CAWSVRDRNTGELFF,TGTGCCTGGAGTGTCCGGGACAGGAACACCGGGGAGCTGTTTTTT
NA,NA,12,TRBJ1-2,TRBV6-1,CASSPRDEFHTF,TGTGCCAGCAGCCCCCGGGATGAGTTTCACACCTTC
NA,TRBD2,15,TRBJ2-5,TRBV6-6,CASSYSGGSGETQYF,TGTGCCAGCAGTTACTCAGGCGGGAGCGGGGAGACCCAGTACTTC
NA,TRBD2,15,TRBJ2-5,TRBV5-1,CASGLAGGPEVSQYF,TGCGCCAGCGGACTAGCGGGAGGTCCGGAGGTGTCCCAGTACTTC
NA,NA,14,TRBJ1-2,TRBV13,CASSLGKVSGGYTF,TGTGCCAGCAGCTTAGGCAAGGTCTCAGGGGGCTACACCTTC
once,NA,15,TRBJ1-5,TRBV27,CASSGGRGSNQPQHF,TGTGCCAGCAGCGGGGGGCGCGGGAGCAATCAGCCCCAGCATTTT